This T cell receptor beta chain came from a study of human T cells and chemical hapten exposure (dated by TCRdb to the early 2020s). With respect to the entire study: Libraries were pooled for sequencing, and variation in per-sample TCR yields was attributed mainly to small differences in library volumes within the pool. From each blood RNA sample, both TCR alpha and TCR beta chains were sequenced. In alopecia patients, the study followed how the peripheral blood TCR repertoire changed in vivo over primary and secondary sensitization to diphenylcyclopropenone (DPC), a hapten.

The library was generated by 5' RACE. The sequencer was an Illumina MiSeq. During library preparation, unique molecular identifiers were attached to individual cDNA molecules so that TCRs could be counted quantitatively and reproducibly. The study's processing was this. The median number of TCRs per sample was roughly 100,000, ranging from about 20,000 to 700,000. V, J and CDR3 annotation of the TCR reads was carried out using the Decombinator software suite. For the PS versus PT1 abundance plots, all samples were subsampled to the same number of TCRs (28,000). Expanded TCRs were defined as absent before sensitization and observed at least eight times at the 2-week time point. Using fastp trimming at Q25 and MiXCR clonotype assembly, TCRdb reanalyzed the public sequencing data and kept in-frame beta chains. Rows are combined by CDR3 protein, so each entry shows the most common genes and DNA. The V and J calls here are based on TCRdb, not the publication. The sample table records 95,000 to 120,000 distinct CDR3 sequences; around a fifth of these occur just once. Approximately 3% of the sample is taken by the ten largest.

Points the paper makes about the study in general: Repeated subsampling changed both the strength of the expansion versus patch-test correlation and the threshold at which that correlation became significant. The number of TCRs above 1 in 1000 frequency did not change with DPC sensitization; there was no evidence of global repertoire structure alterations.

This clonotype was seen a few times. What antigen it recognizes has not been identified. The input lacks base qualities; no much larger clone sits a single base away. Total RNA was extracted from unfractionated whole blood collected in Tempus Blood RNA tubes. As TCR sequencing controls, a handful of healthy volunteers were used, with blood taken at day 0, 2 weeks and 6 weeks. The CDR3 spans 15 residues, from the cysteine through the phenylalanine. Of the read, only the CDR3 DNA is kept; its 45 bases are in frame from base 1. According to the germline V gene, CDR1 reads LGHNA and CDR2 reads YNFKEQ. Trimming at the junction amounts to 0 bases on V and 6 bases on J, and the germline ends lie 14 bases apart.

The chain was built from TRBV4-2 and TRBJ1-1; a weak D assignment points to TRBD1 (5 bases agree). The TCR sequence derives from a human donor in good health. Here the CDR3 is given as CASSQDAGGWAEAFF. The DNA reads TGTGCCAGCAGCCAAGATGCGGGGGGGTGGGCTGAAGCTTTCTTT.